A selection of T cell receptor beta chains follows, all from one sample in a study of CD8+ T cells in alopecia areata. Generated by immunoSEQ multiplex PCR, the TCRdb table keeps only in-frame clones and is missing some. The data show about 160,000 clones, 65% seen once. The sequencing used CD4+ T cells sorted from blood, collected at week 4, from a patient treated with tofacitinib. The receptors shown here come from a human donor with alopecia areata. CDR3s include the opening cysteine and the closing phenylalanine or tryptophan. A D gene is named only where the DNA matches it firmly. Size is stated for part of the rows, as once, few or many counts, or as a class when the clone is expanded.

size,J,V,D,CDR3,DNA
-,TRBJ2-1,TRBV7-2,-,CASSLRGGKDNEQFF,TGTGCCAGCAGCTTAAGAGGGGGGAAGGACAATGAGCAGTTCTTC
-,TRBJ1-6,TRBV11-2,TRBD1,CASSFKGQGSPLHF,TGTGCCAGCAGCTTCAAGGGACAGGGCTCACCCCTCCACTTT
-,TRBJ2-2,TRBV4-2,-,CASSQDLRVGELFF,TGTGCCAGCAGCCAAGATCTCCGGGTCGGGGAGCTGTTTTTT
-,TRBJ2-2,TRBV9,TRBD1,CASSVAGTGRPGELFF,TGTGCCAGCAGCGTTGCCGGGACAGGGAGGCCCGGGGAGCTGTTTTTT
-,TRBJ2-7,TRBV5-1,-,CASSRDTSSYEQYF,TGCGCCAGCAGCAGAGACACAAGCTCCTACGAGCAGTACTTC
few,TRBJ1-2,TRBV30,TRBD1,CAWGGQGLYGYTF,TGTGCCTGGGGGGGACAGGGCCTCTATGGCTACACCTTC
-,TRBJ2-2,TRBV15,-,CATSRDPINTGELFF,TGTGCCACCAGCAGAGATCCCATCAACACCGGGGAGCTGTTTTTT
-,TRBJ2-7,TRBV7-2,-,CASSLPGFYEQYF,TGTGCCAGCAGCTTACCGGGATTCTACGAGCAGTACTTC
-,TRBJ1-2,TRBV30,-,CAWSEYYGYTF,TGTGCCTGGAGTGAATACTATGGCTACACCTTC
once,TRBJ2-7,TRBV6-5,-,CASSSLLGEQYF,TGTGCCAGCAGCTCCCTCTTGGGCGAGCAGTACTTC
-,TRBJ1-5,TRBV30,-,CAWSVRGMQPQHF,TGTGCCTGGAGTGTACGGGGGATGCAGCCCCAGCATTTT
-,TRBJ1-4,TRBV30,-,CAWSVGGAAGKLFF,TGTGCCTGGAGTGTGGGGGGCGCGGCAGGAAAACTGTTTTTT
-,TRBJ2-7,TRBV2,-,CASSAHLAAYEQYF,TGTGCCAGCAGCGCCCATTTAGCGGCGTACGAGCAGTACTTC
-,TRBJ2-3,TRBV27,TRBD2,CASSFWGGSTDTQYF,TGTGCCAGCAGTTTCTGGGGGGGAAGCACAGATACGCAGTATTTT
-,TRBJ2-6,TRBV19,-,CASSGGTGANVLTF,TGTGCCAGTAGTGGGGGCACCGGGGCCAACGTCCTGACTTTC
medium-sized,TRBJ2-1,TRBV14,-,CASSLLRGSYNEQFF,TGTGCCAGCAGCTTGCTCCGGGGCTCCTACAATGAGCAGTTCTTC
few,TRBJ2-7,TRBV25-1,-,CASSHDSYEQYF,TGTGCCAGCAGTCATGACTCCTACGAGCAGTACTTC
-,TRBJ2-3,TRBV6-1,-,CASSERSASTDTQYF,TGTGCCAGCAGTGAACGCAGTGCTAGCACAGATACGCAGTATTTT
-,TRBJ2-1,TRBV10-3,TRBD2,CATKGTSGDSYNEQFF,TGTGCCACTAAAGGGACTAGCGGGGACTCCTACAATGAGCAGTTCTTC
few,TRBJ1-6,TRBV30,-,CAWSPGQISSYNSPLHF,TGTGCCTGGAGCCCCGGACAGATAAGCTCCTATAATTCACCCCTCCACTTT
-,TRBJ1-1,TRBV5-4,-,CASSLSGGQEAFF,TGTGCCAGCAGCTTATCAGGCGGACAGGAAGCTTTCTTT
few,TRBJ2-2,TRBV29-1,-,CSVIGQGRLAGELFF,TGCAGCGTAATTGGCCAGGGGAGGCTCGCCGGGGAGCTGTTTTTT
-,TRBJ1-2,TRBV27,-,CASSPWEIPNYGYTF,TGTGCCAGCAGCCCTTGGGAGATTCCTAACTATGGCTACACCTTC
few,TRBJ1-5,TRBV5-5,-,CASSRTADQPQHF,TGTGCCAGCAGTCGGACAGCCGATCAGCCCCAGCATTTT
-,TRBJ2-7,TRBV29-1,-,CSVEDRRQEHPEQYF,TGCAGCGTTGAAGATCGGCGCCAGGAACACCCCGAGCAGTACTTC
few,TRBJ2-2,TRBV5-1,TRBD2,CASSWGLAGTLTGELFF,TGCGCCAGCAGCTGGGGACTAGCGGGGACCCTCACCGGGGAGCTGTTTTTT
few,TRBJ1-6,TRBV5-6,-,CASSLVNSPLHF,TGTGCCAGCAGCTTGGTGAATTCACCCCTCCACTTT
-,TRBJ1-1,TRBV29-1,TRBD1,CSGQTGMTEAFF,TGCAGCGGCCAGACAGGGATGACTGAAGCTTTCTTT
-,TRBJ2-2,TRBV5-1,-,CASRITETGELFF,TGCGCCAGCAGGATAACAGAGACCGGGGAGCTGTTTTTT
-,TRBJ2-3,TRBV29-1,TRBD1,CSVDTTLTGTGEGTDTQYF,TGCAGCGTTGACACTACCCTTACCGGGACAGGGGAGGGGACAGATACGCAGTATTTT